The 2 T cell receptor beta chains listed next were all sequenced from one sample in a study of blood T cells in healthy people across ages. A J-beta primer mix and a sample-barcoded 5' primer were used in a second PCR of roughly 7 to 12 cycles. TCRdb fed the 5' RACE reads into MiXCR, producing one record per CDR3 protein. The sample has about 1.6 million distinct CDR3 sequences; about 35% are singletons. Sequencing used blood. The receptors here all came from a woman aged 25 to 39 in good health.

This clonotype was observed a handful of times. V gene TRBV7-9 combines with J gene TRBJ2-4; 9 nucleotides match TRBD2. This CDR3 spans 13 amino acids. Trimming cost V 11 bases and J 1 base; bases outside gene matches: 3. Germline-derived CDR1 and CDR2 are SEHNR and FQNEAQ (reference sequence). The CDR3 bases are TGTGCCGTACTAGCGGGCGCCAAAAACATTCAGTACTTC. Translated, it gives CAVLAGAKNIQYF.

This chain uses TRBV7-2 with TRBJ1-4; TRBD1 might be the D (5 bases). This CDR3 has 15 residues. Germline CDR1 and CDR2: SGHTA and FQGNSA. The germline V and J ends were trimmed by 6 bases and 5 bases, with 16 bases remaining between them. CDR3 sequence: CASSNSGTINEKLFF. CDR3 sequence (DNA): TGTGCCAGCAGTAACAGCGGGACGATAAATGAAAAACTGTTTTTT.